A selection of T cell receptor beta chains follows, all from one sample in a study of blood T cell repertoires in COVID-19. Produced via immunoSEQ multiplex PCR; TCRdb's table is partial and in-frame only. The sample lists 190,000 or so clones; around 90% were seen once. The sequencing input was PBMCs or T cells enriched from blood (not recorded which). The receptor source for this set is a woman in her twenties or thirties who had recovered from COVID-19. The CDR3 runs from the conserved cysteine through the conserved F or W. A D gene is named only where the DNA matches it firmly. Some rows mark clone size as missing; the rest say once, few, many or name a class of expanded clone.

TRBJ1-3 TRBD1 . TRBV4-3 CASSPWVDRGDGTIYF TGCGCCAGCAGCCCGTGGGTGGACAGGGGAGATGGCACCATATATTTT
TRBJ2-7 . . TRBV29-1 CSVTHSGYEQYF TGCAGCGTTACCCACAGTGGCTACGAGCAGTACTTC
TRBJ2-3 TRBD2 . TRBV9 CASSTSGTSPPDTQYF TGTGCCAGCAGCACATCCGGGACTAGCCCGCCAGATACGCAGTATTTT
TRBJ2-3 . once TRBV7-9 CASSLAQRPGIDTQYF TGTGCCAGCAGCTTAGCCCAGCGCCCCGGTATAGATACGCAGTATTTT
TRBJ2-7 . . TRBV29-1 CSVFLTGYEQYF TGCAGCGTCTTCCTGACTGGCTACGAGCAGTACTTC
TRBJ2-7 . . TRBV29-1 CSVLQGYEQYF TGCAGCGTTTTACAGGGCTACGAGCAGTACTTC
TRBJ1-5 . . TRBV30 CAWTNGGGQPQHF TGTGCCTGGACCAACGGGGGAGGTCAGCCCCAGCATTTT
TRBJ2-3 . . TRBV9 CASSPSTDTQYF TGTGCCAGCAGCCCAAGCACAGATACGCAGTATTTT
TRBJ1-1 . . TRBV11-2 CASSLGTTNTEAFF TGTGCCAGCAGCTTGGGGACAACGAACACTGAAGCTTTCTTT
TRBJ2-3 . . TRBV7-9 CASSRQGRGTDTQYF TGTGCCAGCAGCCGACAGGGGAGGGGCACAGATACGCAGTATTTT
TRBJ1-1 . . TRBV7-2 CASRHEGNTEAFF TGTGCCAGCAGGCATGAGGGGAACACTGAAGCTTTCTTT
TRBJ2-5 . . TRBV5-1 CASSLASTQETQYF TGCGCCAGCAGCTTGGCTAGTACCCAAGAGACCCAGTACTTC
TRBJ2-5 . . TRBV24-1 CATSGFEETQYF TGTGCCACCAGTGGATTCGAGGAGACCCAGTACTTC
TRBJ2-1 TRBD2 . TRBV18 CASSPSAGANEQFF TGTGCCAGCTCACCATCGGCGGGAGCCAATGAGCAGTTCTTC
TRBJ2-1 . few TRBV5-6 CASSLRGRPYNEQFF TGTGCCAGCAGCTTGCGGGGGAGGCCCTACAATGAGCAGTTCTTC
TRBJ2-3 TRBD1 . TRBV5-5 CASSWWDRGADTQYF TGTGCCAGCAGCTGGTGGGACAGGGGAGCAGATACGCAGTATTTT
TRBJ2-1 TRBD2 . TRBV4-3 CASSRYVTSGEDSYNEQFF TGCGCCAGCAGCCGATATGTGACTAGCGGGGAAGACTCCTACAATGAGCAGTTCTTC
TRBJ1-2 . few TRBV6-5 CASSPWEGDGYTF TGTGCCAGCAGTCCTTGGGAGGGGGATGGCTACACCTTC
TRBJ1-4 . . TRBV1 CTSSQGGEDEKLFF TGCACCAGCAGCCAGGGAGGGGAGGACGAAAAACTGTTTTTT
TRBJ1-1 TRBD1 . TRBV19 CASSIRTTGQAEAFF TGTGCCAGTAGTATCAGAACGACAGGGCAAGCTGAAGCTTTCTTT
TRBJ1-1 . . TRBV5-4 CASSGGGSLGRNTEAFF TGTGCCAGCAGCGGCGGGGGTAGTCTGGGTAGGAACACTGAAGCTTTCTTT
TRBJ2-1 TRBD1 . TRBV7-2 CASSTQTGDDEQFF TGTGCCAGCAGCACGCAGACAGGGGACGATGAGCAGTTCTTC
TRBJ2-4 . . TRBV9 CASSVGEGQGGHIQYF TGTGCCAGCAGCGTGGGTGAAGGACAGGGAGGGCACATTCAGTACTTC
TRBJ1-2 . . TRBV7-6 CASSLVGRVRGYTF TGTGCCAGCAGCTTAGTGGGCAGGGTAAGGGGCTACACCTTC
TRBJ1-1 TRBD1 . TRBV19 CASLRQGETEAFF TGTGCCAGTCTTCGACAGGGAGAGACTGAAGCTTTCTTT
TRBJ2-1 . . TRBV9 CASSVRDSSYNEQFF TGTGCCAGCAGCGTCCGGGACTCATCCTACAATGAGCAGTTCTTC
TRBJ2-3 . . TRBV4-3 CASSQNPDSPLRVGGTDTQYF TGCGCCAGCAGCCAAAACCCTGACAGTCCCCTCAGGGTTGGGGGCACAGATACGCAGTATTTT
TRBJ2-2 TRBD2 few TRBV6-5 CASSPGGLYTGELFF TGTGCCAGCAGTCCGGGGGGGCTGTACACCGGGGAGCTGTTTTTT
TRBJ1-3 TRBD1 . TRBV18 CASSPRTGHTSSGNTIYF TGTGCCAGCTCCCCGAGGACAGGGCATACCAGCTCTGGAAACACCATATATTTT
TRBJ1-2 . . TRBV7-2 CASSSDRYYGYTF TGTGCCAGCAGCTCAGACAGGTACTATGGCTACACCTTC
TRBJ1-1 . once TRBV6-5 CASLGYTEAFF TGTGCCAGCCTCGGGTACACTGAAGCTTTCTTT
TRBJ2-3 TRBD2 . TRBV9 CASSATSGGPTNTDTQYF TGTGCCAGCAGCGCAACTAGCGGGGGACCCACCAACACAGATACGCAGTATTTT
TRBJ2-2 . . TRBV7-3 CASSLIAGGELFF TGTGCCAGCAGCTTAATCGCAGGCGGGGAGCTGTTTTTT
TRBJ2-7 TRBD2 . TRBV11-3 CASSLRTSGYEQYF TGTGCCAGCAGCTTAAGGACTAGCGGCTACGAGCAGTACTTC
TRBJ2-1 TRBD1 . TRBV19 CASSTGQSSYNEQFF TGTGCCAGTAGTACGGGACAGAGCTCCTACAATGAGCAGTTCTTC
TRBJ1-5 . . TRBV11-1 CASSFSPDQPQHF TGTGCCAGCAGCTTTTCACCAGATCAGCCCCAGCATTTT
TRBJ1-1 . . TRBV5-1 CASSPRVEENTEAFF TGCGCCAGCAGCCCCAGGGTTGAGGAGAACACTGAAGCTTTCTTT
TRBJ1-4 . . TRBV2 CASSPRRRATNEKLFF TGTGCCAGCAGTCCCCGGCGACGGGCAACTAATGAAAAACTGTTTTTT
TRBJ1-2 . . TRBV27 CASSWDFPGGGYTF TGTGCCAGCAGCTGGGACTTCCCGGGGGGTGGCTACACCTTC
TRBJ2-3 TRBD2 few TRBV10-3 CAISRTASGTDTQYF TGTGCCATCAGTCGAACGGCTAGCGGGACAGATACGCAGTATTTT
TRBJ2-7 TRBD2 . TRBV11-3 CASSLGGLAGHEQYF TGTGCCAGCAGCTTAGGGGGACTAGCGGGCCACGAGCAGTACTTC
TRBJ1-2 TRBD1 . TRBV6-2/TRBV6-3 CASSFRGGQGYGYTF TGTGCCAGCAGTTTTCGGGGCGGACAGGGCTATGGCTACACCTTC
TRBJ2-5 TRBD1 . TRBV4-1 CASSPGQGASGETQYF TGCGCCAGCAGCCCGGGACAGGGGGCAAGCGGGGAGACCCAGTACTTC
TRBJ1-1 TRBD1 once TRBV11-2 CASSSTGANTEAFF TGTGCCAGCAGCTCTACAGGGGCTAATACTGAAGCTTTCTTT
TRBJ1-5 . . TRBV6-5 CATPRDNSTVEPQHF TGTGCCACCCCCCGGGACAACTCAACGGTGGAGCCCCAGCATTTT
TRBJ2-1 TRBD2 few TRBV29-1 CSVAGTSGRAEQFF TGCAGCGTCGCCGGGACTAGCGGGAGAGCTGAGCAGTTCTTC
TRBJ1-1 TRBD1 . TRBV27 CASSLTGDREAFF TGTGCCAGCAGTTTAACGGGGGACAGGGAAGCTTTCTTT
TRBJ2-7 . . TRBV11-3 CASSLGPPGSYEQYF TGTGCCAGCAGCTTGGGCCCCCCCGGTTCCTACGAGCAGTACTTC
TRBJ2-3 TRBD2 . TRBV9 CASSVGLAGVGKDTQYF TGTGCCAGCAGCGTAGGACTAGCGGGAGTCGGTAAAGATACGCAGTATTTT
TRBJ1-1 TRBD1 . TRBV19 CASSILDRDVTEAFF TGTGCCAGTAGTATACTAGACAGGGATGTAACTGAAGCTTTCTTT
TRBJ2-3 TRBD2 . TRBV25-1 CASSEYHSGGRDTQYF TGTGCCAGCAGTGAATATCATAGCGGGGGGCGGGATACGCAGTATTTT
TRBJ2-7 . few TRBV10-3 CAISESSGNSVEQYF TGTGCCATCAGTGAGTCGTCAGGGAACTCGGTCGAGCAGTACTTC
TRBJ1-2 TRBD1 . TRBV19 CASSVGGTGGIRGYTF TGTGCCAGTAGTGTGGGCGGGACAGGGGGTATCCGAGGCTACACCTTC
TRBJ2-1 TRBD2 . TRBV6-4 CASSDSSGGGNEQFF TGTGCCAGCAGTGACTCAAGCGGGGGAGGGAATGAGCAGTTCTTC
TRBJ2-4 . . TRBV5-1 CASSPPGGNIQYF TGCGCCAGCAGCCCCCCGGGGGGCAACATTCAGTACTTC
TRBJ2-1 TRBD2 . TRBV7-3 CASSLTLSGSNNEQFF TGTGCCAGCAGCTTAACGCTTAGCGGGAGCAACAATGAGCAGTTCTTC
TRBJ2-5 . once TRBV11-2 CASSSSGAGAETQYF TGTGCCAGCAGCTCATCAGGGGCGGGGGCGGAGACCCAGTACTTC
TRBJ1-1 . . TRBV10-3 CAISESELQLNTEAFF TGTGCCATCAGTGAGTCGGAGCTGCAGTTGAACACTGAAGCTTTCTTT
TRBJ1-1 . . TRBV6-5 CASSYKTTTDYEAFF TGTGCCAGCAGTTACAAAACTACGACAGATTACGAAGCTTTCTTT
TRBJ2-2 . . TRBV15 CATSRDSGTGELFF TGTGCCACCAGCAGAGATTCGGGGACCGGGGAGCTGTTTTTT